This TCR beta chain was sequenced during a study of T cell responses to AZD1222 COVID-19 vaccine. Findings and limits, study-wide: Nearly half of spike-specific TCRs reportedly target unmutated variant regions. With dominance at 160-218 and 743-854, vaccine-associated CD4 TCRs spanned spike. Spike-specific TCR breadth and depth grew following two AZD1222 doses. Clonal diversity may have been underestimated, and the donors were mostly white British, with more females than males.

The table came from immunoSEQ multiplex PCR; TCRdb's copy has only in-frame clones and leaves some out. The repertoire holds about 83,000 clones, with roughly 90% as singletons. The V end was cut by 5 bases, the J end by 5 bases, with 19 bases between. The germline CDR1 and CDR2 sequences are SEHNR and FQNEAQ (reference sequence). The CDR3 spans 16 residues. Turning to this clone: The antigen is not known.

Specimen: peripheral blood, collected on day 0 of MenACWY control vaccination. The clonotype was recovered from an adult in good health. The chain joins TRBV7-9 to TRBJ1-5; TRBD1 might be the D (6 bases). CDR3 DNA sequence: TGTGCCAGCAGCGCACCCGGTTGGGGGGCTGATCAGCCCCAGCATTTT. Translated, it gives CASSAPGWGADQPQHF.